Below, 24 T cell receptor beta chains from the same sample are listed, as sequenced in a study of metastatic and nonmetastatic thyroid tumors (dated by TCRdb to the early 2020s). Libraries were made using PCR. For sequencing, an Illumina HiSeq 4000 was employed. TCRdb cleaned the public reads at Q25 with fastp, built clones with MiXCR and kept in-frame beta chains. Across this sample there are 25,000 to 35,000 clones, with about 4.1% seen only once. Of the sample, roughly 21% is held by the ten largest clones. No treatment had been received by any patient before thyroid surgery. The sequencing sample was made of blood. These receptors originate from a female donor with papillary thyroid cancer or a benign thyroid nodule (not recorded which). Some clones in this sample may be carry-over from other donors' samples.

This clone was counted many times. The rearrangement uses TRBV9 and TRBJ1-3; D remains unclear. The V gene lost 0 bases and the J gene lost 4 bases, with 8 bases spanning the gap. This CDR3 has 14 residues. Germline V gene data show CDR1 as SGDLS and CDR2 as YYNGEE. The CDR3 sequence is CASSVGGRGNTIYF. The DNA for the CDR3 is TGTGCCAGCAGCGTAGGGGGAAGAGGAAACACCATATATTTT. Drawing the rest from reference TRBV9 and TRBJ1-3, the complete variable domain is DSGVTQTPKHLITATGQRVTLRCSPRSGDLSVYWYQQSLDQGLQFLIQYYNGEERAKGNILERFSAQQFPDLHSELNLSSLELGDSALYFCASSVGGRGNTIYFGEGSWLTVV.

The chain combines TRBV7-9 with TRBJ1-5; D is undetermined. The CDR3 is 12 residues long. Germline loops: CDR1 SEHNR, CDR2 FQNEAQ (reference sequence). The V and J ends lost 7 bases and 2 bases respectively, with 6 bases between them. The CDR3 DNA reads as TGTGCCAGCAACCTGCGCAATCAGCCCCAGCATTTT. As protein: CASNLRNQPQHF.

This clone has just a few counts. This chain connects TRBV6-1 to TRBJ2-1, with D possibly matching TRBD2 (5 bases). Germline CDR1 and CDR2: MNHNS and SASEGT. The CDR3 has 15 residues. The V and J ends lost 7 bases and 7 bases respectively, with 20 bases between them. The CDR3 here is CASTSPAGRKNEQFF. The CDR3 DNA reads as TGTGCCAGCACCTCTCCGGCGGGCAGAAAGAATGAGCAGTTCTTC.

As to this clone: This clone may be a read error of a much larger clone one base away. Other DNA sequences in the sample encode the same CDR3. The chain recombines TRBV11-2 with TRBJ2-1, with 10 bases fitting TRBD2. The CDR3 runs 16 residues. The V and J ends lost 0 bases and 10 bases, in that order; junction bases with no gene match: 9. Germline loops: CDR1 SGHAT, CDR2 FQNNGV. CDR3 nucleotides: TGTGCCAGCAGCTTAGACAGGGGAGCGGGAGGGCGAGAGCAGTTCTTC. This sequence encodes CASSLDRGAGGREQFF.

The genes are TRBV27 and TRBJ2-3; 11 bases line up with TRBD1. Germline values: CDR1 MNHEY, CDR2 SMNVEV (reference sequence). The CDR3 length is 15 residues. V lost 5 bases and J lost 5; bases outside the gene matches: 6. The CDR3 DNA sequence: TGTGCCAGCAGTCCCCTGGGGACAGGGGGAGATACGCAGTATTTT. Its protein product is CASSPLGTGGDTQYF.

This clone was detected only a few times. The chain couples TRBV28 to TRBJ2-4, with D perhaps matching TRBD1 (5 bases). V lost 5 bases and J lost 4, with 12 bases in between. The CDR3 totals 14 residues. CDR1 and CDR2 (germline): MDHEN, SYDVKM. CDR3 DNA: TGTGCCAGCAGTCCCTGGACATGGAAAAACATTCAGTACTTC. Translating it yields CASSPWTWKNIQYF.

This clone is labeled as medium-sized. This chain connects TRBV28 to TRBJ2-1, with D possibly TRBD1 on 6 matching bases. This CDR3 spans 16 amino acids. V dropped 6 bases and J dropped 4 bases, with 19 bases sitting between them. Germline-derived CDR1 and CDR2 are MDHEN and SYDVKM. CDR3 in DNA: TGTGCCAGCAGCCCACCGACCCTAGGGGGTTACAATGAGCAGTTCTTC. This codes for CASSPPTLGGYNEQFF.

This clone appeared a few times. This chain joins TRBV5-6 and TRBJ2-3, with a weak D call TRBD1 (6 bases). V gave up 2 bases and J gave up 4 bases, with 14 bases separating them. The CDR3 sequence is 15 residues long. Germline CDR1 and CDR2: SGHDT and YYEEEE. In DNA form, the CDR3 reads TGTGCCAGCAGCTTAGGGCAGGGGATTGCAGATACGCAGTATTTT. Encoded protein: CASSLGQGIADTQYF.

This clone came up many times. CDR3 coding DNA: TGTGCCTGGACCCTCGACCTGGGGGGCTACACCTTC. Translated: CAWTLDLGGYTF. The chain employs TRBV30 and TRBJ1-2; D is undetermined. The CDR3 spans 12 residues. Germline CDR1 and CDR2: GTSNPN and SVGIG (reference sequence). V was pared by 4 bases and J by 8 bases, with 14 bases between.

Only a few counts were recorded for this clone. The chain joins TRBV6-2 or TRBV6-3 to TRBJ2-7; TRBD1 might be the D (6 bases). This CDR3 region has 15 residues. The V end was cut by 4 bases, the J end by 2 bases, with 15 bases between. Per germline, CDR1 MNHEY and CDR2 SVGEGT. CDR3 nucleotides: TGTGCCAGCAGTTTACAGGGCAGGACTGCCTACGAGCAGTACTTC. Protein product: CASSLQGRTAYEQYF.

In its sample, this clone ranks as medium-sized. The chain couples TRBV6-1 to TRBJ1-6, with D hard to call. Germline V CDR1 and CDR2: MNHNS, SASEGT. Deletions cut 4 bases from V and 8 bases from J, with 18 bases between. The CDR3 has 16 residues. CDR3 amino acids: CASSVRFSLSDSPLHF. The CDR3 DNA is TGTGCCAGCAGTGTCAGATTCTCATTATCGGATTCACCCCTCCACTTT.

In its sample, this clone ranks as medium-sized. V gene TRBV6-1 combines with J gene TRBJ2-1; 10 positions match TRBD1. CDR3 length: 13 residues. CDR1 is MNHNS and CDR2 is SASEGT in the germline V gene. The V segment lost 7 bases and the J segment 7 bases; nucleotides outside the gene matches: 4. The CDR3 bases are TGTGCCAGCAAGGGACAGGGGAGAAATGAGCAGTTCTTC. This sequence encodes CASKGQGRNEQFF.

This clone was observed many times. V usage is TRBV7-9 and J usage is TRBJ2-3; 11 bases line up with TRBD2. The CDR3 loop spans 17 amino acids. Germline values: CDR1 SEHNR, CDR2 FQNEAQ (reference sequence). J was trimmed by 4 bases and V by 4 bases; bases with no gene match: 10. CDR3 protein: CASSSPSGRLGADTQYF. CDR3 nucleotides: TGTGCCAGCAGCTCCCCTAGCGGGAGGCTTGGGGCAGATACGCAGTATTTT.

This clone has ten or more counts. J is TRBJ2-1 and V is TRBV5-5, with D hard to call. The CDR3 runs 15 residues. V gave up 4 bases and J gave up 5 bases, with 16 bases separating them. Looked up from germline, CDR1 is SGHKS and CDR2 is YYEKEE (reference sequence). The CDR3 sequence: CASSPERTSNNEQFF. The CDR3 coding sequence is TGTGCCAGCAGCCCAGAGCGTACATCGAACAATGAGCAGTTCTTC.

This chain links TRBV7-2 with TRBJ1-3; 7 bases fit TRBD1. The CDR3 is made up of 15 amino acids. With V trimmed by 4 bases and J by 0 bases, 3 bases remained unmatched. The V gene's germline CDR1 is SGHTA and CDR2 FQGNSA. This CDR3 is CASSSYRGSGNTIYF. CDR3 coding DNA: TGTGCCAGCAGCTCCTACAGGGGCTCTGGAAACACCATATATTTT. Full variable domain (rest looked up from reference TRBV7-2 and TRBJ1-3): GAGVSQSPSNKVTEKGKDVELRCDPISGHTALYWYRQSLGQGLEFLIYFQGNSAPDKSGLPSDRFSAERTGGSVSTLTIQRTQQEDSAVYLCASSSYRGSGNTIYFGEGSWLTVV.

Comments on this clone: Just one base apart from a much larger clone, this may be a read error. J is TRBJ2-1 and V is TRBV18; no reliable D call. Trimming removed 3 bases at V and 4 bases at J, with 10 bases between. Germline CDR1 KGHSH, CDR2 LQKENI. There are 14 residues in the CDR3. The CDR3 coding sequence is TGTGCCAGCTCACCCTCCTCCGGATACAATGAGCAGTTCTTC. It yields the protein CASSPSSGYNEQFF.

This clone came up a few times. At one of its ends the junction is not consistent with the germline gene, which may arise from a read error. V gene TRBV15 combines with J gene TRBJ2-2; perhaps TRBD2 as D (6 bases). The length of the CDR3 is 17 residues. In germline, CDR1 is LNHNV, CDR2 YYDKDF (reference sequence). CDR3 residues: CATSRGTSRRSTWELFF. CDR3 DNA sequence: TGTGCCACCAGCAGGGGAACTAGCCGTCGAAGCACCTGGGAGCTGTTTTTT.

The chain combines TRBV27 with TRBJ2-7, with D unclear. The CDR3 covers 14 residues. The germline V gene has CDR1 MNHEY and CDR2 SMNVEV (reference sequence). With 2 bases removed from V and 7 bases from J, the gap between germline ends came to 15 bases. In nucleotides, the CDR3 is TGTGCCAGCAGTTTAGATGGACCTGCATATGAGCAGTACTTC. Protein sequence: CASSLDGPAYEQYF.

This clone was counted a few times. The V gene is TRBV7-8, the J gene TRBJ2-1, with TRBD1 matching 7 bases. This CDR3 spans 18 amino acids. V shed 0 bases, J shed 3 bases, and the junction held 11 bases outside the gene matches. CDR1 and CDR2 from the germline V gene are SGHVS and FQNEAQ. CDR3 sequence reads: CASSLAYPGTEIYNEQFF. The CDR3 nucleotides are TGTGCCAGCAGCTTAGCTTATCCCGGGACAGAAATCTACAATGAGCAGTTCTTC.

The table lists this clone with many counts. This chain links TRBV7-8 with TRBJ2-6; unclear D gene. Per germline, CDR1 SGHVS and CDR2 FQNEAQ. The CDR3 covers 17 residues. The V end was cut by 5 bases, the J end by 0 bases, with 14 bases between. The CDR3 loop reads CASSLRGQFSGANVLTF. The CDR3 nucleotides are TGTGCCAGCAGCCTCAGAGGCCAGTTCTCTGGGGCCAACGTCCTGACTTTC.

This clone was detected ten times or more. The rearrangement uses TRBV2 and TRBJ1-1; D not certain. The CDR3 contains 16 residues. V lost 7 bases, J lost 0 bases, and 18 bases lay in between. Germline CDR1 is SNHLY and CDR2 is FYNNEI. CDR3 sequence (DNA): TGTGCCAGCACCGAGCGGGCAGTGATCATGAACACTGAAGCTTTCTTT. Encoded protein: CASTERAVIMNTEAFF.

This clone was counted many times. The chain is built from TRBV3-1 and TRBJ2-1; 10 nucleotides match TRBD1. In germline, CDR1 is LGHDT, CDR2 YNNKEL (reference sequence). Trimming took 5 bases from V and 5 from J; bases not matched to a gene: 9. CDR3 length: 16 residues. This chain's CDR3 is CASSYTVGTGDNEQFF. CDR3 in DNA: TGTGCCAGCAGCTACACTGTAGGGACAGGGGACAATGAGCAGTTCTTC.

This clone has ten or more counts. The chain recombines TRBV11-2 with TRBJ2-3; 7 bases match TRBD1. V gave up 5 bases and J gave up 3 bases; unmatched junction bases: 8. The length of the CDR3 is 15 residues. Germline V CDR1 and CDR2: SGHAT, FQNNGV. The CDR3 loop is CASSPHRGGTDTQYF. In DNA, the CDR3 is TGTGCCAGCAGCCCTCACAGGGGCGGGACAGATACGCAGTATTTT.

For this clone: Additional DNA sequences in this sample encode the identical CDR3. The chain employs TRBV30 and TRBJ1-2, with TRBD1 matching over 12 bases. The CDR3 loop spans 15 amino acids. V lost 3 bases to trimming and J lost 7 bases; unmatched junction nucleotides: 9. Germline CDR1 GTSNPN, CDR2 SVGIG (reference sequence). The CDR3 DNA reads TGTGCCTGGAGCCCACTGGGACAGGGGGCAGCTGGCTACACCTTC. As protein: CAWSPLGQGAAGYTF. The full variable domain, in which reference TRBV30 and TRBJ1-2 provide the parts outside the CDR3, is SQTIHQWPATLVQPVGSPLSLECTVEGTSNPNLYWYRQAAGRGLQLLFYSVGIGQISSEVPQNLSASRPQDRQFILSSKKLLLSDSGFYLCAWSPLGQGAAGYTFGSGTRLTVV.